A selection of T cell receptor beta chains follows, all from one sample in a study of T-cell memory formation after mild COVID-19. TCRdb called the 5' RACE reads again in MiXCR, with one record for every CDR3 protein. The table lists 110,000 to 150,000 distinct CDR3 sequences, around 27% of them singletons. Sequencing input: PBMCs or a T cell subset sorted from them (not recorded which). The receptors come from an adult woman who had mild COVID-19 (a few samples of this study predate the infection). Cell type and time point are not known. Both conserved end residues are part of each CDR3. D genes are given only for firm matches. Only some rows state a clone size, as once, few, many or a class for expanded clones.

v_gene	d_gene	abundance	j_gene	CDR3nt	CDR3aa
TRBV24-1	TRBD2	few	TRBJ2-5	TGTGCCACCAGTGATAGACAGGTTAGCGGGAGCAGGGAGACCCAGTACTTC	CATSDRQVSGSRETQYF
TRBV7-9	NA	NA	TRBJ1-3	TGTGCCTCTCCGGGGCGCGCAAACACCATATATTTT	CASPGRANTIYF
TRBV7-6	NA	NA	TRBJ1-3	TGTGCCAGCAGCTTAGGTCAGCGTTACTCTGGAAACACCATATATTTT	CASSLGQRYSGNTIYF
TRBV5-1	NA	few	TRBJ1-6	TGCGCCAGCAGCTTGGGGGCAGGGGAGAATTCACCCCTCCACTTT	CASSLGAGENSPLHF
TRBV19	NA	few	TRBJ2-7	TGTGCCAGTAGTAAGACAGGTTTCTCCTACGAGCAGTACTTC	CASSKTGFSYEQYF
TRBV7-2	TRBD1	few	TRBJ2-7	TGTGCCAGCAGCACTACCGGGACAGGGCCCTACGAGCAGTACTTC	CASSTTGTGPYEQYF
TRBV12-5	NA	once	TRBJ2-1	TGTGCTAGTGGTTTGGGATACAATGAGCAGTTCTTC	CASGLGYNEQFF
TRBV29-1	TRBD2	few	TRBJ2-1	TGCAGCGTTGACGGGAGGGTAGGAAATGAGCAGTTCTTC	CSVDGRVGNEQFF
TRBV5-1	NA	NA	TRBJ2-7	TGCGCCAGCAGCTTGGGACAGATTTGGTACTTC	CASSLGQIWYF
TRBV5-8	TRBD2	few	TRBJ2-1	TGTGCCAGCAGCTTGGTTGTTCGGGGGGGCGATGAGCAGTTCTTC	CASSLVVRGGDEQFF
TRBV12-3/TRBV12-4	NA	few	TRBJ1-3	TGTGCCAGCAGTTACGGACCTGGAAACACCATATATTTT	CASSYGPGNTIYF
TRBV11-2	NA	NA	TRBJ1-2	TGTGCCAGCAGCTTTGGACGACAGACGACTGGCGGCGGGGGCTACACCTTC	CASSFGRQTTGGGGYTF
TRBV7-9	NA	NA	TRBJ1-1	TGTGCCAGCAGCTTAGACGACAAGAACACTGAAGCTTTCTTT	CASSLDDKNTEAFF
TRBV7-9	NA	NA	TRBJ2-1	TGTGCCAGCAGCCCGAGGACCTACAATGAGCAGTTCTTC	CASSPRTYNEQFF
TRBV27	NA	NA	TRBJ2-7	TGTGCCAGCAGTTTCGGAGACTCCCACGAGCAGTACTTC	CASSFGDSHEQYF
TRBV7-9	TRBD2	NA	TRBJ2-3	TGTGCCAGCAGCCGACTAGCGGGGGGGACCGCTACAGATACGCAGTATTTT	CASSRLAGGTATDTQYF
TRBV20-1	NA	NA	TRBJ1-2	TGCAGTGCTAGAGTCGATGCGTATGGCTACACCTTC	CSARVDAYGYTF
TRBV20-1	TRBD1	few	TRBJ1-2	TGCAGTGCTGGGAACAGGGGGCGAGCAGTCGGCTACACCTTC	CSAGNRGRAVGYTF
TRBV4-1	NA	few	TRBJ1-2	TGCGCCAGCAGCCAAGCCCCGGGATCCCTCGGTGGCTACACCTTC	CASSQAPGSLGGYTF
TRBV12-3/TRBV12-4	TRBD2	few	TRBJ2-7	TGTGCCAGCAGTTCCTGGTTCGCGGGAGCTCGCTACGAGCAGTACTTC	CASSSWFAGARYEQYF
TRBV11-3	NA	NA	TRBJ2-3	TGTGCCAGCAGCGACGGGACCATCACAGATACGCAGTATTTT	CASSDGTITDTQYF
TRBV7-6	TRBD2	few	TRBJ2-3	TGTGCCAGCAGCTTGGGCGGGGGGGCAGATACGCAGTATTTT	CASSLGGGADTQYF
TRBV5-1	NA	few	TRBJ1-1	TGCGCCAGCAGCAGATCTACAGGGAACACTGAAGCTTTCTTT	CASSRSTGNTEAFF
TRBV7-8	TRBD2	few	TRBJ2-2	TGTGCCAGCAGCCCACCTAGCGGGAAGACCGGGGAGCTGTTTTTT	CASSPPSGKTGELFF
TRBV7-6	TRBD1	few	TRBJ2-7	TGTGCCAGCAGCTGGGACAGGGACGACGAGCAGTACTTC	CASSWDRDDEQYF
TRBV24-1	TRBD1	NA	TRBJ2-4	TGTGCCACCAGTGACCCAGGGGGTTCGGGAAACATTCAGTACTTC	CATSDPGGSGNIQYF
TRBV10-3	TRBD2	few	TRBJ2-1	TGTGCCATCAGTGATCCTCTAGCGGGGGGTTCCTACAATGAGCAGTTCTTC	CAISDPLAGGSYNEQFF
TRBV23-1	NA	few	TRBJ2-5	TGCGCCAGCAGTCACCCCGAAGGGGGATCCGGGCAAGAGACCCAGTACTTC	CASSHPEGGSGQETQYF
TRBV20-1	TRBD2	few	TRBJ2-1	TGCAGTGCTGATCCGGGACTAGCGGGAGGGTACAATGAGCAGTTCTTC	CSADPGLAGGYNEQFF
TRBV5-1	NA	NA	TRBJ2-1	TGCGCCAGCAGCTTGGTCGAAAGGAATGAGCAGTTCTTC	CASSLVERNEQFF
TRBV30	NA	NA	TRBJ1-2	TGTGCCTGGAGTGGGGGGTTGGGTGGCTACACCTTC	CAWSGGLGGYTF
TRBV13	TRBD2	NA	TRBJ2-1	TGTGCCAGCAGCTTAGGCCTGAGCGGGATTAGCTCCTACAATGAGCAGTTCTTC	CASSLGLSGISSYNEQFF
TRBV6-5	NA	NA	TRBJ1-1	TGTGCCAGCAGTTACTCCCAGGGTGACACTGAAGCTTTCTTT	CASSYSQGDTEAFF
TRBV7-6	TRBD2	NA	TRBJ2-1	TGTGCCAGCAGCTTAGCGGGCCTAGCGGGGAGCTATGAGCAGTTCTTC	CASSLAGLAGSYEQFF
TRBV11-3	NA	few	TRBJ2-7	TGTGCCAGCAGCTTAGTCCCCTACGAGCAGTACTTC	CASSLVPYEQYF
TRBV27	NA	few	TRBJ1-2	TGTGCCAGCAGTTTATCGGCTCGGGGGTTGTATGGCTACACCTTC	CASSLSARGLYGYTF
TRBV4-1	TRBD1	few	TRBJ2-7	TGCGCCAGCAGCCGGGGGACAGGGGCCTACGAGCAGTACTTC	CASSRGTGAYEQYF
TRBV29-1	TRBD2	few	TRBJ2-7	TGCAGCGTTACTAGCGGGGGTAACCACGAGCAGTACTTC	CSVTSGGNHEQYF